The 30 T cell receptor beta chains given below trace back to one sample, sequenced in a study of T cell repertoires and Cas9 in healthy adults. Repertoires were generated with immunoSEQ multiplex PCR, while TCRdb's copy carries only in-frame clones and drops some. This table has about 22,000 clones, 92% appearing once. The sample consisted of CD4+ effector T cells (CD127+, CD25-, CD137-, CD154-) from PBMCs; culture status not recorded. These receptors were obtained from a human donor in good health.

CDR3 loop: CASSQTLSGRKGTQYF. The CDR3 DNA reads as TGTGCCAGCAGCCAGACACTTTCGGGGCGTAAAGGGACCCAGTACTTC. The chain employs TRBV14 and TRBJ2-5; D is possibly TRBD1 or TRBD2 (5 bases each). Germline V lookup: CDR1 SGHDN, CDR2 FVKESK. Trimming removed 3 bases at V and 7 bases at J, with 21 bases between. The CDR3 has 16 residues.

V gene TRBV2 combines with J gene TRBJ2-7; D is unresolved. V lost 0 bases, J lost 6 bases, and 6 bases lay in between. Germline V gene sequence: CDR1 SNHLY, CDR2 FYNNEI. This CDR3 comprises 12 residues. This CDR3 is CASSEALTEQYF. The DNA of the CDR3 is TGTGCCAGCAGTGAAGCGCTAACCGAGCAGTACTTC.

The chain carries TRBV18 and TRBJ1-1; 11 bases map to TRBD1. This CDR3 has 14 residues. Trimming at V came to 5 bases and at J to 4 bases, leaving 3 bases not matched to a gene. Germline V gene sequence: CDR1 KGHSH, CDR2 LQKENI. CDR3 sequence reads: CASSGQGASTEAFF. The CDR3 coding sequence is TGTGCCAGCTCAGGACAGGGGGCGAGCACTGAAGCTTTCTTT.

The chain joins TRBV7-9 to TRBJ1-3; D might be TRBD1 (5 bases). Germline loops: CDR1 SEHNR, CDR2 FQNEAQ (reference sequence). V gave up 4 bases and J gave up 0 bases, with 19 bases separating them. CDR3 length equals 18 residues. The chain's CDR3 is CASSSDRDSGFSGNTIYF. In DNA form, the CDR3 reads TGTGCCAGCAGCTCAGACAGAGACTCTGGATTCTCTGGAAACACCATATATTTT.

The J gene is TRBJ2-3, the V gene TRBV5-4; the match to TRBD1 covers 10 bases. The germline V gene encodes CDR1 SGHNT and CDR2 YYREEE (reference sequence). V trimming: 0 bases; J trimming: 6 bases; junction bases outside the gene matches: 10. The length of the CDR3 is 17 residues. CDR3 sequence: CASSLGSTGGGMDTQYF. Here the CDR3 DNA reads TGTGCCAGCAGCTTGGGGTCGACAGGGGGCGGGATGGATACGCAGTATTTT.

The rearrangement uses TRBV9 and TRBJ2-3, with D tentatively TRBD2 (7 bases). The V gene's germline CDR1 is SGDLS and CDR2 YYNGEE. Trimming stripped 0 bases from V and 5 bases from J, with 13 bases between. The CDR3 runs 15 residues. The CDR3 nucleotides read TGTGCCAGCAGCGTAGCCGGGGGGCATCAAGATACGCAGTATTTT. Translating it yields CASSVAGGHQDTQYF.

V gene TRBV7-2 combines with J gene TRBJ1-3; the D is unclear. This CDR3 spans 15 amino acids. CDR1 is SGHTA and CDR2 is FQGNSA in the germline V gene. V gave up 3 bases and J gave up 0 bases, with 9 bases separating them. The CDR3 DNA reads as TGTGCCAGCAGCTTCGACGTGACCTCTGGAAACACCATATATTTT. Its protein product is CASSFDVTSGNTIYF.

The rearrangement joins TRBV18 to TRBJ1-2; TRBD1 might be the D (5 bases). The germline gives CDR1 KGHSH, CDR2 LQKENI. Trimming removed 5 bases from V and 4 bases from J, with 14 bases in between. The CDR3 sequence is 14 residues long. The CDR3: CASSGTETSYGYTF. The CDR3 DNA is TGTGCCAGCTCAGGGACGGAAACCTCCTATGGCTACACCTTC.

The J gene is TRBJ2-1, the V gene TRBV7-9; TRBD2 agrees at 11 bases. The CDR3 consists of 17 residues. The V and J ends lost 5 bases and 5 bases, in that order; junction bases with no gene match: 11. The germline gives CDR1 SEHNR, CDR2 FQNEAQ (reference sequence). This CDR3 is CASSPRLVTSGNNEQFF. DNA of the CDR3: TGTGCCAGCAGCCCTCGTTTGGTGACTAGCGGGAACAATGAGCAGTTCTTC.

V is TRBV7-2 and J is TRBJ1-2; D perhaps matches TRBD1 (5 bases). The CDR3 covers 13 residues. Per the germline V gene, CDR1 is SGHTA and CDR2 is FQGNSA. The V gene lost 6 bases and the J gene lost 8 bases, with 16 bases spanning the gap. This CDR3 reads CASSLRPGKGYTF. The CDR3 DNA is TGTGCCAGCAGTCTAAGGCCAGGGAAGGGCTACACCTTC. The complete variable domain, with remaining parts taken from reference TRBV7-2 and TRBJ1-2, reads GAGVSQSPSNKVTEKGKDVELRCDPISGHTALYWYRQSLGQGLEFLIYFQGNSAPDKSGLPSDRFSAERTGGSVSTLTIQRTQQEDSAVYLCASSLRPGKGYTFGSGTRLTVV.

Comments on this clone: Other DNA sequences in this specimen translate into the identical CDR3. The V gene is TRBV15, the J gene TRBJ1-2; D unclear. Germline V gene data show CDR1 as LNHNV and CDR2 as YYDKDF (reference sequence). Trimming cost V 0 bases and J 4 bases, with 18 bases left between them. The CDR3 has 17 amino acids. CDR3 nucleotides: TGTGCCACCAGCAGAGAGGCGGCGAAGAGGGTGGTCTATGGCTACACCTTC. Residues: CATSREAAKRVVYGYTF.

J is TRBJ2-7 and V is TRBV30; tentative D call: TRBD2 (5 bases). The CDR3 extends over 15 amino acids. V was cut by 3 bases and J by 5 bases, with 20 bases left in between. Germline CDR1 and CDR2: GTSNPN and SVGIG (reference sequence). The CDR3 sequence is CAWRPQADRGDEQYF. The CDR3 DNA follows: TGTGCCTGGAGGCCACAAGCGGACCGAGGTGACGAGCAGTACTTC.

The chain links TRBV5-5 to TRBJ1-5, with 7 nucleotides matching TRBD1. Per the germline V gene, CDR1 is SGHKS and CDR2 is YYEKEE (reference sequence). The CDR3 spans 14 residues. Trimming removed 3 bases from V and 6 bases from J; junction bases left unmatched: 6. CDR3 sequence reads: CASSWGQTLQPQHF. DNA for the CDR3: TGTGCCAGCAGCTGGGGACAGACCCTTCAGCCCCAGCATTTT.

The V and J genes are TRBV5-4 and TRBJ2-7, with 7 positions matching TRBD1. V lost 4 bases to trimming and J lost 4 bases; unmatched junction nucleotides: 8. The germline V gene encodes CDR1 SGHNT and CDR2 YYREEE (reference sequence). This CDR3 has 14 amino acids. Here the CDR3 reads CASSVTTGSYEQYF. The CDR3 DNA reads TGTGCCAGCAGCGTAACGACAGGGAGTTACGAGCAGTACTTC.

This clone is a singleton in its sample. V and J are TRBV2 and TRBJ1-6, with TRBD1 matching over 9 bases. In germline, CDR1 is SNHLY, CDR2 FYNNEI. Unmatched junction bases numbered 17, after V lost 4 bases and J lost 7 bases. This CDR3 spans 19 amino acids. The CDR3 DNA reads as TGTGCCAGCAGTGGAGAGCGACAGGGGGTCACCTATGGCAATTCACCCCTCCACTTT. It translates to CASSGERQGVTYGNSPLHF.

This CDR3 is CSVDRVLETQYF. CDR3 DNA: TGCAGCGTTGACAGGGTTTTGGAGACCCAGTACTTC. This chain joins TRBV29-1 and TRBJ2-5; D possibly corresponds to TRBD1 (5 bases). Germline CDR1 reads SQVTM; CDR2 reads ANQGSEA. The CDR3 has 12 amino acids. V was cut by 3 bases and J by 5 bases, with 10 bases left in between. The full variable domain, rest sourced from reference TRBV29-1 and TRBJ2-5, is SAVISQKPSRDICQRGTSLTIQCQVDSQVTMMFWYRQQPGQSLTLIATANQGSEATYESGFVIDKFPISRPNLTFSTLTVSNMSPEDSSIYLCSVDRVLETQYFGPGTRLLVL.

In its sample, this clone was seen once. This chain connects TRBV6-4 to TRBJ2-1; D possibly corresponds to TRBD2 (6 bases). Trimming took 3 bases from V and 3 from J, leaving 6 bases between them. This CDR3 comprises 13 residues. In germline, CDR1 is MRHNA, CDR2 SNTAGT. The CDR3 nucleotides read TGTGCCAGCAGTGAGCGGGGCTACAATGAGCAGTTCTTC. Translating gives CASSERGYNEQFF.

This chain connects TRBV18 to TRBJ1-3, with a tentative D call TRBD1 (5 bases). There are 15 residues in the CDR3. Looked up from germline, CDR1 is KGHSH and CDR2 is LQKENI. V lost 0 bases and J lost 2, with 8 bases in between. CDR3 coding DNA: TGTGCCAGCTCACCACCGGGGGTAGCTGGAAACACCATATATTTT. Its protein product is CASSPPGVAGNTIYF.

Here the CDR3 DNA reads TGTGCCAGCGGGGACACAGCGGTTGCTTTCTTT. The encoded protein is CASGDTAVAFF. The V call is TRBV9, the J call TRBJ1-1, with D possibly being TRBD1 (6 bases). Between the trimmed V and J ends, which lost 7 bases and 11 bases, there was a span of 15 bases. CDR1 and CDR2 (germline): SGDLS, YYNGEE. The CDR3 has 11 amino acids.

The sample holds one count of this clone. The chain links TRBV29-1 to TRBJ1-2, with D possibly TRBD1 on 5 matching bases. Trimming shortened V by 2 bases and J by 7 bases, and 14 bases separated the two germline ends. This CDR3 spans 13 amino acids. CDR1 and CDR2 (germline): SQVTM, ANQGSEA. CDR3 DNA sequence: TGCAGCGTTGAACTGGGTGGGGGTACTGGCTACACCTTC. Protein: CSVELGGGTGYTF.

CDR3 amino acids: CASSVGGTDTQYF. The DNA of the CDR3 is TGTGCCAGCAGCGTAGGTGGGACAGATACGCAGTATTTT. The chain recombines TRBV9 with TRBJ2-3; D remains ambiguous. Trimming removed 0 bases at V and 3 bases at J, with 5 bases between. CDR3 size: 13 residues. Per germline, CDR1 SGDLS and CDR2 YYNGEE.

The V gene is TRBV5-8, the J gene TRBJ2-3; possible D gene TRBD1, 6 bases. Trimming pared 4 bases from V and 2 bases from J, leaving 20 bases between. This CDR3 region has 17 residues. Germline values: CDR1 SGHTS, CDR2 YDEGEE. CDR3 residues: CASSVGAGGPATDTQYF. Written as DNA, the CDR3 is TGTGCCAGCAGCGTGGGGGCTGGCGGCCCTGCCACAGATACGCAGTATTTT.

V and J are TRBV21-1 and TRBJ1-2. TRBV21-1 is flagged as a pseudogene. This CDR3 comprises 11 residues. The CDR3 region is CASSALKGYTF. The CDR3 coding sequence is TGTGCCAGCAGCGCCCTGAAGGGCTACACCTTC.

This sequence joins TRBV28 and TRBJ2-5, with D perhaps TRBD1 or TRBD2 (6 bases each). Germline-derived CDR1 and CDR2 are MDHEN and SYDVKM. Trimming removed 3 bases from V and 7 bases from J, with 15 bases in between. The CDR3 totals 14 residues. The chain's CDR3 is CASSLGGQGGTQYF. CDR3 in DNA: TGTGCCAGCAGTTTGGGGGGCCAGGGAGGGACCCAGTACTTC.

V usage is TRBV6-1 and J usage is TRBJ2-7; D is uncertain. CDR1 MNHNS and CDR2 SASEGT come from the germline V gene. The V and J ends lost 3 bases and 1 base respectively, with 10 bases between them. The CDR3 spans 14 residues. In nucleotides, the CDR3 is TGTGCCAGCAGTGACAACAGCATGTCCTACGAGCAGTACTTC. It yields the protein CASSDNSMSYEQYF.

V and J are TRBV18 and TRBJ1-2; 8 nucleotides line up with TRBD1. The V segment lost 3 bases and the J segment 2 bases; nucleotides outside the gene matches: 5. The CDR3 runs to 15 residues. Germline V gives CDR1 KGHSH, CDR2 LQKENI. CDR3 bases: TGTGCCAGCTCACCTGCGGACAGGGCCAACTATGGCTACACCTTC. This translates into CASSPADRANYGYTF.

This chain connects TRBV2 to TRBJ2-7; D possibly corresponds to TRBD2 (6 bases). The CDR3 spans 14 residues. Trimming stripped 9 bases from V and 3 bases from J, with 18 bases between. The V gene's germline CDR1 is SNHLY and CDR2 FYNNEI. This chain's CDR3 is CARLIGTDNYEQYF. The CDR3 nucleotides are TGTGCCAGACTTATTGGGACTGATAACTACGAGCAGTACTTC.

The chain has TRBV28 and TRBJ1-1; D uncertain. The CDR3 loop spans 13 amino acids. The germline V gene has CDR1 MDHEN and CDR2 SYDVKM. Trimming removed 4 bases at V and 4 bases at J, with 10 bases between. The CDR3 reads CASSSGEGTEAFF. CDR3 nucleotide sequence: TGTGCCAGCAGTTCCGGGGAGGGCACTGAAGCTTTCTTT.

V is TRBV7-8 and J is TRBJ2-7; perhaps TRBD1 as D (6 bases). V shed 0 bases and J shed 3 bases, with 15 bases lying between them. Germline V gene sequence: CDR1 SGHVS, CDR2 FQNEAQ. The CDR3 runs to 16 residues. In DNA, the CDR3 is TGTGCCAGCAGCTTAGCCGATACTGTACAGGGCTACGAGCAGTACGTC. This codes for CASSLADTVQGYEQYV.

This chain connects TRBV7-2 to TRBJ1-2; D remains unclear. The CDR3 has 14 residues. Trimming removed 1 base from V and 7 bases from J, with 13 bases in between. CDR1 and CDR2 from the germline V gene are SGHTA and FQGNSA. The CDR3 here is CASSLVLGVGGYTF. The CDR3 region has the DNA TGTGCCAGCAGCTTAGTTCTTGGGGTGGGTGGCTACACCTTC.